Listed below are T cell receptor beta chains from one sample, sequenced in a study of blood T cell repertoires in COVID-19. Method: immunoSEQ multiplex PCR; TCRdb's copy keeps in-frame clones and lacks some. The sample carries roughly 440,000 clones, around 88% recorded once. The sequencing input was peripheral blood. Receptor source: a woman between 50 and 59 years old with COVID-19, enrolled during active disease. Both conserved end residues are part of each CDR3. Fields, in order: V gene, D gene, CDR3 length, clone size, J gene, CDR3 protein, CDR3 DNA. D genes are given only for firm matches. Clone size appears in some rows only: once, few, many, or a class for an expanded clone.

V gene: TRBV27; D gene: NA; CDR3 length: 13; clone size: NA; J gene: TRBJ1-1; CDR3 protein: CASSEYMNTEAFF; CDR3 DNA: TGTGCCAGCTCGGAGTACATGAACACTGAAGCTTTCTTT
V gene: TRBV24-1; D gene: TRBD2; CDR3 length: 14; clone size: few; J gene: TRBJ2-1; CDR3 protein: CAVERGGTYNEQFF; CDR3 DNA: TGTGCCGTGGAGCGGGGTGGGACCTACAATGAGCAGTTCTTC
V gene: TRBV10-3; D gene: NA; CDR3 length: 14; clone size: NA; J gene: TRBJ1-1; CDR3 protein: CAISESDLDTEAFF; CDR3 DNA: TGTGCCATCAGTGAGTCCGATCTAGACACTGAAGCTTTCTTT
V gene: TRBV29-1; D gene: TRBD1; CDR3 length: 13; clone size: NA; J gene: TRBJ2-3; CDR3 protein: CSVADRSTDTQYF; CDR3 DNA: TGCAGCGTTGCGGACAGGTCCACAGATACGCAGTATTTT
V gene: TRBV18; D gene: NA; CDR3 length: 15; clone size: NA; J gene: TRBJ1-5; CDR3 protein: CASSPAGDGNQPQHF; CDR3 DNA: TGTGCCAGCTCACCGGCAGGGGACGGGAATCAGCCCCAGCATTTT
V gene: TRBV5-8; D gene: NA; CDR3 length: 14; clone size: NA; J gene: TRBJ1-1; CDR3 protein: CASKLNRRGTEAFF; CDR3 DNA: TGTGCCAGCAAATTAAACCGGAGGGGTACTGAAGCTTTCTTT
V gene: TRBV28; D gene: NA; CDR3 length: 16; clone size: NA; J gene: TRBJ1-1; CDR3 protein: CASIGDRLGGNTEAFF; CDR3 DNA: TGTGCCAGCATCGGCGACAGATTAGGCGGAAACACTGAAGCTTTCTTT
V gene: TRBV5-6; D gene: TRBD1; CDR3 length: 15; clone size: NA; J gene: TRBJ2-2; CDR3 protein: CASSLGQVNTGELFF; CDR3 DNA: TGTGCCAGCAGCCTTGGACAGGTGAACACCGGGGAGCTGTTTTTT
V gene: TRBV27; D gene: NA; CDR3 length: 12; clone size: NA; J gene: TRBJ1-6; CDR3 protein: CASRSFNSPLHF; CDR3 DNA: TGTGCCAGCAGGAGCTTTAATTCACCCCTCCACTTT
V gene: TRBV7-8; D gene: NA; CDR3 length: 16; clone size: NA; J gene: TRBJ2-3; CDR3 protein: CASSLATGVVADTQYF; CDR3 DNA: TGTGCCAGCAGCTTAGCCACCGGGGTAGTCGCAGATACGCAGTATTTT
V gene: TRBV15; D gene: NA; CDR3 length: 13; clone size: NA; J gene: TRBJ1-2; CDR3 protein: CATSREGRYGYTF; CDR3 DNA: TGTGCCACCAGCAGAGAGGGCCGCTATGGCTACACCTTC
V gene: TRBV18; D gene: TRBD1; CDR3 length: 14; clone size: NA; J gene: TRBJ2-1; CDR3 protein: CASSPDRGNNEQFF; CDR3 DNA: TGTGCCAGCTCACCGGACAGGGGCAACAATGAGCAGTTCTTC
V gene: TRBV2; D gene: TRBD1; CDR3 length: 11; clone size: NA; J gene: TRBJ1-1; CDR3 protein: CASSQTGEAFF; CDR3 DNA: TGTGCCAGCAGCCAGACAGGGGAAGCTTTCTTT
V gene: TRBV5-4; D gene: TRBD1; CDR3 length: 17; clone size: once; J gene: TRBJ2-2; CDR3 protein: CASSGAGTGRINGELFF; CDR3 DNA: TGTGCCAGCAGCGGGGCCGGGACAGGGCGTATAAACGGGGAGCTGTTTTTT
V gene: TRBV30; D gene: TRBD2; CDR3 length: 15; clone size: NA; J gene: TRBJ2-1; CDR3 protein: CAWSFLAGGGNEQFF; CDR3 DNA: TGTGCCTGGAGTTTCCTAGCGGGGGGTGGGAATGAGCAGTTCTTC
V gene: TRBV11-2; D gene: NA; CDR3 length: 15; clone size: NA; J gene: TRBJ1-4; CDR3 protein: CASSLSGGRNEKLFF; CDR3 DNA: TGTGCCAGCAGCTTAAGTGGCGGGCGTAATGAAAAACTGTTTTTT
V gene: TRBV29-1; D gene: TRBD1; CDR3 length: 14; clone size: NA; J gene: TRBJ2-7; CDR3 protein: CSVLSGTGVREQYF; CDR3 DNA: TGCAGCGTCCTGTCCGGGACAGGGGTCCGGGAGCAGTACTTC
V gene: TRBV28; D gene: NA; CDR3 length: 14; clone size: NA; J gene: TRBJ1-2; CDR3 protein: CASSLSGGAKGYTF; CDR3 DNA: TGTGCCAGCAGTTTATCAGGAGGGGCGAAAGGCTACACCTTC
V gene: TRBV28; D gene: TRBD2; CDR3 length: 15; clone size: NA; J gene: TRBJ2-4; CDR3 protein: CASRSPGGPGNIQYF; CDR3 DNA: TGTGCCAGCAGGTCTCCGGGGGGGCCGGGAAACATTCAGTACTTC
V gene: TRBV6-5; D gene: TRBD2; CDR3 length: 11; clone size: NA; J gene: TRBJ2-4; CDR3 protein: CASSIAGVWYF; CDR3 DNA: TGTGCCAGCAGTATAGCGGGGGTTTGGTACTTC
V gene: TRBV20-1; D gene: TRBD1; CDR3 length: 14; clone size: NA; J gene: TRBJ1-5; CDR3 protein: CSAIDRGGNQPQHF; CDR3 DNA: TGCAGTGCTATTGACAGGGGGGGCAATCAGCCCCAGCATTTT
V gene: TRBV30; D gene: TRBD2; CDR3 length: 12; clone size: NA; J gene: TRBJ2-3; CDR3 protein: CAWAGGPGTQYF; CDR3 DNA: TGTGCCTGGGCGGGGGGCCCCGGTACGCAGTATTTT
V gene: TRBV27; D gene: NA; CDR3 length: 13; clone size: once; J gene: TRBJ1-2; CDR3 protein: CASSTTVSTGYTF; CDR3 DNA: TGTGCCAGCAGCACGACAGTTTCGACCGGCTACACCTTC
V gene: TRBV5-1; D gene: NA; CDR3 length: 15; clone size: NA; J gene: TRBJ1-2; CDR3 protein: CASSLELLGRGGYTF; CDR3 DNA: TGCGCCAGCAGCTTGGAGCTGTTGGGGCGCGGCGGCTACACCTTC
V gene: TRBV28; D gene: NA; CDR3 length: 16; clone size: few; J gene: TRBJ1-5; CDR3 protein: CASSSYRDTSSQPQHF; CDR3 DNA: TGTGCCAGCAGTTCTTACCGGGACACATCAAGTCAGCCCCAGCATTTT
V gene: TRBV14; D gene: NA; CDR3 length: 16; clone size: few; J gene: TRBJ1-6; CDR3 protein: CASSLRQSSYNSPLHF; CDR3 DNA: TGTGCCAGCAGCCTTCGACAGAGCTCCTATAATTCACCCCTCCACTTT
V gene: TRBV6-5; D gene: NA; CDR3 length: 14; clone size: NA; J gene: TRBJ2-7; CDR3 protein: CASTKTDRVYEQYF; CDR3 DNA: TGTGCCAGCACCAAAACTGACAGAGTCTACGAGCAGTACTTC
V gene: TRBV5-1; D gene: TRBD1; CDR3 length: 17; clone size: once; J gene: TRBJ2-7; CDR3 protein: CASSLEPQGARSYEQYF; CDR3 DNA: TGCGCCAGCAGCTTGGAACCCCAGGGGGCGCGGTCCTACGAGCAGTACTTC
V gene: TRBV2; D gene: TRBD2; CDR3 length: 16; clone size: NA; J gene: TRBJ2-3; CDR3 protein: CASRGLAGGPGNTQYF; CDR3 DNA: TGTGCCAGCAGAGGACTAGCGGGGGGGCCGGGGAATACGCAGTATTTT
V gene: TRBV2; D gene: TRBD1; CDR3 length: 18; clone size: NA; J gene: TRBJ1-6; CDR3 protein: CASSEAFGTGTYNSPLHF; CDR3 DNA: TGTGCCAGCAGTGAAGCATTTGGGACAGGAACCTATAATTCACCCCTCCACTTT
V gene: TRBV6-1; D gene: NA; CDR3 length: 13; clone size: NA; J gene: TRBJ1-1; CDR3 protein: CASSDAVNTEAFF; CDR3 DNA: TGTGCCAGCAGTGATGCAGTAAACACTGAAGCTTTCTTT
V gene: TRBV5-4; D gene: TRBD2; CDR3 length: 15; clone size: NA; J gene: TRBJ2-5; CDR3 protein: CASSLGTSGEETQYF; CDR3 DNA: TGTGCCAGCAGCCTGGGGACTAGCGGGGAAGAGACCCAGTACTTC
V gene: TRBV29-1; D gene: NA; CDR3 length: 13; clone size: NA; J gene: TRBJ2-5; CDR3 protein: CSFPAAQRETQYF; CDR3 DNA: TGCAGCTTCCCTGCGGCCCAGAGGGAGACCCAGTACTTC
V gene: TRBV5-1; D gene: NA; CDR3 length: 14; clone size: NA; J gene: TRBJ1-4; CDR3 protein: CASSLRGINEKLFF; CDR3 DNA: TGCGCCAGCAGCCTGAGGGGGATTAATGAAAAACTGTTTTTT
V gene: TRBV6-5; D gene: TRBD1; CDR3 length: 15; clone size: NA; J gene: TRBJ1-1; CDR3 protein: CASTRGPGGATEAFF; CDR3 DNA: TGTGCCAGCACACGGGGGCCAGGGGGCGCGACTGAAGCTTTCTTT
V gene: TRBV7-2; D gene: NA; CDR3 length: 12; clone size: few; J gene: TRBJ2-3; CDR3 protein: CASSPGTDTQYF; CDR3 DNA: TGTGCCAGCAGCCCAGGCACAGATACGCAGTATTTT
V gene: TRBV3-1/TRBV3-2; D gene: NA; CDR3 length: 13; clone size: NA; J gene: TRBJ1-2; CDR3 protein: CASSQDPGSGYTF; CDR3 DNA: TGTGCCAGCAGCCAAGACCCAGGATCAGGCTACACCTTC
V gene: TRBV28; D gene: NA; CDR3 length: 13; clone size: NA; J gene: TRBJ1-1; CDR3 protein: CASSRQGHTEAFF; CDR3 DNA: TGTGCCAGCAGTCGCCAGGGGCACACTGAAGCTTTCTTT
V gene: TRBV3-1/TRBV3-2; D gene: TRBD2; CDR3 length: 15; clone size: NA; J gene: TRBJ2-3; CDR3 protein: CASSHASGVTDTQYF; CDR3 DNA: TGTGCCAGCAGCCATGCTAGCGGGGTAACAGATACGCAGTATTTT
V gene: TRBV7-2; D gene: TRBD1; CDR3 length: 16; clone size: NA; J gene: TRBJ1-3; CDR3 protein: CASSPQGEVRGNTIYF; CDR3 DNA: TGTGCCAGCAGTCCCCAGGGGGAAGTTAGAGGAAACACCATATATTTT
V gene: TRBV20-1; D gene: NA; CDR3 length: 14; clone size: NA; J gene: TRBJ1-1; CDR3 protein: CSASERRGITEAFF; CDR3 DNA: TGCAGTGCTAGTGAACGGAGGGGAATCACTGAAGCTTTCTTT
V gene: TRBV19; D gene: NA; CDR3 length: 13; clone size: few; J gene: TRBJ1-2; CDR3 protein: CASREREEYGYTF; CDR3 DNA: TGTGCCAGTCGGGAGAGGGAGGAATATGGCTACACCTTC
V gene: TRBV9; D gene: TRBD1; CDR3 length: 15; clone size: NA; J gene: TRBJ1-1; CDR3 protein: CASSGRDRDFAEAFF; CDR3 DNA: TGTGCCAGCAGCGGTCGGGACAGGGACTTTGCTGAAGCTTTCTTT
V gene: TRBV18; D gene: TRBD1; CDR3 length: 15; clone size: NA; J gene: TRBJ1-2; CDR3 protein: CASSPADRVGRGYTF; CDR3 DNA: TGTGCCAGCTCACCGGCGGACAGGGTGGGAAGAGGCTACACCTTC